Listed below are T cell receptor beta chains from one sample, sequenced in a study of T cells in Graves' hyperthyroidism and ophthalmopathy. TCRdb re-derived calls from the multiplex PCR reads in MiXCR, one entry per CDR3 protein. The data hold around 290,000 distinct CDR3 sequences, with about 15% observed a single time. Material: blood. These receptors were obtained from a woman aged 55-69 years with Graves' ophthalmopathy. CDR3s include the opening cysteine and the closing phenylalanine or tryptophan. The D gene is left open where the match is weak. The size field is filled for only some rows; it gives once, few, many or a size class.

TRBD2,.,TRBJ2-3,TRBV5-1,CASSFSLAGGDTQYF,TGCGCCAGCAGTTTTTCCTTAGCGGGAGGAGATACGCAGTATTTT
.,many,TRBJ1-4,TRBV28,CASSDPRGLDEKLFF,TGTGCCAGCAGTGACCCTCGGGGCCTGGATGAAAAACTGTTTTTT
.,many,TRBJ2-5,TRBV11-3,CASSHGDQETQYF,TGTGCCAGCAGTCACGGCGATCAAGAGACCCAGTACTTC
.,.,TRBJ2-6,TRBV6-1,CASRRVPSGVQGANVLTF,TGTGCCAGCAGACGCGTTCCTTCAGGGGTACAGGGGGCCAACGTCCTGACTTTC
.,many,TRBJ2-7,TRBV2,CASSGTENYEQYF,TGTGCCAGCAGTGGGACAGAGAACTACGAGCAGTACTTC
.,.,TRBJ1-2,TRBV19,CASSEREAYGYTF,TGTGCCAGTAGTGAAAGGGAGGCGTATGGCTACACCTTC
.,.,TRBJ2-1,TRBV20-1,CSANEASSYNEQFF,TGCAGTGCTAACGAGGCCTCTTCTTACAATGAGCAGTTCTTC
TRBD1,few,TRBJ1-2,TRBV29-1,CSAQETGTGQGYTF,TGCAGCGCGCAAGAGACCGGGACAGGGCAAGGCTACACCTTC
TRBD2,.,TRBJ2-3,TRBV7-7,CASSQTSGEDTQYF,TGTGCCAGCAGCCAGACTAGCGGGGAAGATACGCAGTATTTT
TRBD1,many,TRBJ1-1,TRBV20-1,CSARYLRGSVGGTEAFF,TGCAGTGCTAGATATCTCAGGGGGTCCGTGGGCGGAACTGAAGCTTTCTTT
TRBD2,.,TRBJ2-3,TRBV20-1,CSARDSSGRADTQYF,TGCAGTGCTAGAGATAGCAGCGGGAGGGCAGATACGCAGTATTTT
.,many,TRBJ2-3,TRBV27,CASSQRADTQYF,TGTGCCAGCAGTCAGAGGGCAGATACGCAGTATTTT
TRBD1,many,TRBJ2-2,TRBV7-3,CASSLMGTANTGELFF,TGTGCCAGCAGCTTAATGGGGACAGCCAACACCGGGGAGCTGTTTTTT
.,few,TRBJ1-5,TRBV18,CASSPTEGSNQPQHF,TGTGCCAGCTCACCCACCGAGGGGAGCAATCAGCCCCAGCATTTT
.,many,TRBJ2-5,TRBV6-6,CASSYSSQALQETQYF,TGTGCCAGCAGTTACTCCTCGCAGGCTCTCCAAGAGACCCAGTACTTC
.,many,TRBJ1-2,TRBV5-5,CASSLALVGRGFGYTF,TGTGCCAGCAGCTTGGCCCTGGTAGGGCGAGGGTTTGGCTACACCTTC
TRBD2,few,TRBJ2-3,TRBV2,CASILGLAVETDTQYF,TGTGCCAGCATCCTAGGACTAGCGGTAGAGACAGATACGCAGTATTTT
TRBD1,many,TRBJ2-5,TRBV12-3/TRBV12-4,CASRGWDSQETQYF,TGTGCCAGCAGAGGATGGGACAGCCAAGAGACCCAGTACTTC
.,.,TRBJ1-2,TRBV15,CATSTSNYGYTF,TGTGCCACCAGCACCTCTAACTATGGCTACACCTTC
.,few,TRBJ2-1,TRBV9,CASSVDYAYNEQFF,TGTGCCAGCAGCGTCGACTACGCTTACAATGAGCAGTTCTTC
.,many,TRBJ2-5,TRBV11-2,CASTPTGAGETQYF,TGTGCCAGCACCCCCACCGGGGCCGGGGAGACCCAGTACTTC
TRBD1,few,TRBJ2-7,TRBV7-9,CASSLTGVEQYF,TGTGCCAGCAGCCTAACAGGGGTCGAGCAGTACTTC
.,.,TRBJ2-2,TRBV10-3,CAISRRAVENTGELFF,TGTGCCATCAGCCGACGGGCAGTTGAAAACACCGGGGAGCTGTTTTTT
.,many,TRBJ2-7,TRBV7-2,CASSPDGGLGYEQYF,TGTGCCAGCAGCCCCGACGGGGGATTGGGGTACGAGCAGTACTTC
.,many,TRBJ1-1,TRBV4-1,CASSQSSGRLNTEAFF,TGCGCCAGCAGCCAATCATCGGGACGGTTGAACACTGAAGCTTTCTTT
TRBD1,many,TRBJ1-1,TRBV3-1,CASSPRTGRVEAFF,TGTGCCAGCAGCCCCCGGACAGGGCGGGTTGAAGCTTTCTTT
TRBD1,many,TRBJ1-2,TRBV12-3/TRBV12-4,CASSPDRVFGYTF,TGTGCCAGCAGTCCGGACAGGGTTTTTGGCTACACCTTC
.,.,TRBJ1-5,TRBV19,CANVPVRGDYSNQPQHF,TGTGCCAACGTCCCTGTCCGGGGGGACTATAGCAATCAGCCCCAGCATTTT
.,many,TRBJ1-2,TRBV27,CASSFGVAANYGYTF,TGTGCCAGCAGTTTCGGGGTGGCGGCTAACTATGGCTACACCTTC
.,many,TRBJ1-2,TRBV15,CATSRDEVTSPSDYGYTF,TGTGCCACCAGCAGAGATGAAGTAACCAGCCCCTCCGACTATGGCTACACCTTC
TRBD1,many,TRBJ2-7,TRBV6-1,CASSEANRGYYEQYF,TGTGCCAGCAGTGAAGCTAACAGGGGCTACTACGAGCAGTACTTC
.,many,TRBJ1-2,TRBV5-8,CASSFYRAIVGYTF,TGTGCCAGCAGCTTCTACAGGGCGATCGTTGGCTACACCTTC
.,many,TRBJ1-2,TRBV10-3,CAISNSGKSGTAVNYGYTF,TGTGCCATCAGTAACTCGGGTAAATCCGGGACCGCTGTTAACTATGGCTACACCTTC
TRBD1,.,TRBJ2-7,TRBV28,CASSLSGQGRPYEQYF,TGTGCCAGCAGTTTGTCGGGACAGGGGAGACCTTACGAGCAGTACTTC
.,few,TRBJ2-5,TRBV5-1,CASSGTGSETQYF,TGCGCCAGCAGCGGTACAGGGTCAGAGACCCAGTACTTC
TRBD2,many,TRBJ2-7,TRBV20-1,CSAVSGTSGGYEQYF,TGCAGTGCTGTATCCGGGACTAGCGGGGGTTACGAGCAGTACTTC
.,many,TRBJ2-1,TRBV4-1,CASSHPSDEQFF,TGCGCCAGCAGCCACCCTTCCGATGAGCAGTTCTTC
TRBD1,.,TRBJ1-2,TRBV9,CASSAYMGTGGAWDYGYTF,TGTGCCAGCAGCGCTTACATGGGGACAGGGGGAGCTTGGGACTATGGCTACACCTTC
TRBD1,few,TRBJ1-4,TRBV7-2,CASSTDRGTNEELFF,TGTGCCAGCAGCACGGACAGGGGGACTAATGAAGAACTGTTTTTT
.,.,TRBJ1-1,TRBV6-2/TRBV6-3,CASSYGLGGSIGEAFF,TGTGCCAGCAGTTACGGGTTGGGAGGGAGTATCGGTGAAGCTTTCTTT
TRBD2,few,TRBJ2-5,TRBV6-2/TRBV6-3,CASSYGASGDEKETQYF,TGTGCCAGCAGTTACGGGGCTAGCGGGGACGAAAAAGAGACCCAGTACTTC
TRBD2,many,TRBJ2-1,TRBV29-1,CSVSGGLTYNEQFF,TGCAGCGTTTCGGGGGGGCTGACCTACAATGAGCAGTTCTTC
.,many,TRBJ1-1,TRBV6-1,CASSEGLAENTEAFF,TGTGCCAGCAGTGAAGGGTTGGCTGAGAACACTGAAGCTTTCTTT
.,many,TRBJ2-7,TRBV27,CASSWTVSSYEQYF,TGTGCCAGCAGTTGGACGGTAAGCTCCTACGAGCAGTACTTC
TRBD1,many,TRBJ1-5,TRBV12-3/TRBV12-4,CASRAGQYSNQPQHF,TGTGCCAGCAGGGCGGGACAGTATAGCAATCAGCCCCAGCATTTT
TRBD1,many,TRBJ1-4,TRBV18,CASSPRQGIIEKLFF,TGTGCCAGCTCACCACGACAGGGTATCATTGAAAAACTGTTTTTT
TRBD1,.,TRBJ1-1,TRBV5-1,CASSWGQGGGTEAFF,TGCGCCAGCAGCTGGGGACAGGGGGGTGGCACTGAAGCTTTCTTT
.,many,TRBJ1-2,TRBV4-1,CASSQVTLGGYGYTF,TGCGCCAGCAGCCAAGTAACACTTGGGGGCTATGGCTACACCTTC